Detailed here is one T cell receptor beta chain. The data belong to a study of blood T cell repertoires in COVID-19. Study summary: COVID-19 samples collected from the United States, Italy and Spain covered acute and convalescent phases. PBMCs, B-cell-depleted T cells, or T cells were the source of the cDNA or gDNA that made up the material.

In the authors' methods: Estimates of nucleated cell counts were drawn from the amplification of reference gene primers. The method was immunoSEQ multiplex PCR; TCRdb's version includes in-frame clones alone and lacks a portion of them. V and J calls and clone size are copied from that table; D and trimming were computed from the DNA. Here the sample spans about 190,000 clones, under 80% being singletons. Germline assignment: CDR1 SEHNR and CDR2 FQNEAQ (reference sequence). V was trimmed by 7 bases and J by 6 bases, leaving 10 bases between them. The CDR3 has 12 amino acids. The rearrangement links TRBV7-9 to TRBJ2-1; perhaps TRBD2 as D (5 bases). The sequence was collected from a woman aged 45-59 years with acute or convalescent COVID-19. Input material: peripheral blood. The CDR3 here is CASKFEGNEQFF. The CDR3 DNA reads TGTGCCAGCAAGTTTGAGGGCAATGAGCAGTTCTTC.